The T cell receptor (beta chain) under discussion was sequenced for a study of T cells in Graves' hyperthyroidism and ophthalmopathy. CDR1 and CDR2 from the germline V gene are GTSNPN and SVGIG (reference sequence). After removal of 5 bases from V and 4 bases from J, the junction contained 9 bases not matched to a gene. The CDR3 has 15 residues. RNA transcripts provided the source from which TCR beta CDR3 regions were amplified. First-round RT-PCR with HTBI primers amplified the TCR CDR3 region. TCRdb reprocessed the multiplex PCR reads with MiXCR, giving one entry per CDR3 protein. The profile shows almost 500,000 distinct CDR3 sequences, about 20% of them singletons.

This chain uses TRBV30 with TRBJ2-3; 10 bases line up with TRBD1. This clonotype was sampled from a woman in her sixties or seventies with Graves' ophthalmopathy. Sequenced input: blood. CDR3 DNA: TGTGCCTGGGAATTGACAGGGGGCAGGTCAGATACGCAGTATTTT. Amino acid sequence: CAWELTGGRSDTQYF.